The table lists the clone carrying this T cell receptor (beta chain) with a few counts. Relying on iRepertoire HTBI primers and Arm-PCR of CDR3 regions, the team built TCR beta libraries. TCRdb processed the multiplex PCR reads anew with MiXCR; each CDR3 protein has one entry. Here the sample spans some 460,000 distinct CDR3 sequences, about 17% being singletons. The CDR3 has 15 residues. Germline V CDR1 and CDR2: ENHRY, SYGVKD. J was trimmed by 3 bases and V by 8 bases; bases with no gene match: 3. These data are taken from a study of regulatory T cells in long-lasting Graves disease. Time point meaning: newly diagnosed GD, antithyroid drugs for less than 3 months. From RNA extracted from PBMCs, the TCR library was made. The sample was also reused in another study, on T cells in Graves' hyperthyroidism and ophthalmopathy.

The source is a middle-aged man with Graves disease. The V and J genes are TRBV10-3 and TRBJ2-1; 14 nucleotides line up with TRBD2. Here the sequenced sample was peripheral blood mononuclear cells (PBMCs), taken at new diagnosis, from a patient treated with antithyroid drugs. The CDR3: CAIAGLAGGYNEQFF. The CDR3 DNA reads TGTGCCATCGCTGGACTAGCGGGAGGCTACAATGAGCAGTTCTTC.